These 26 T cell receptor beta chains share one sample of origin, sequenced in a study of metastatic and nonmetastatic thyroid tumors. TCRdb re-called the PCR reads with MiXCR. The sample consists of 20,000 to 25,000 clones, 25% to 30% of them appearing once. Each patient went into thyroid surgery without having received any treatment. Sequencing was carried out using tumor tissue. These receptor sequences come from a female donor with papillary thyroid cancer or a benign thyroid nodule (not recorded which). Some clones in this sample may be carry-over from other donors' samples.

By frequency in the sample, this clone is medium-sized. V usage is TRBV6-5 and J usage is TRBJ2-3, with D possibly being TRBD1 (6 bases). This CDR3 has 16 amino acids. In germline, CDR1 is MNHEY, CDR2 SVGAGI. Trimming left V 4 bases short and J 2 bases short, with 16 bases between. CDR3 bases: TGTGCCAGCAGTTCAAAAGCCAGGGGCCCCACAGATACGCAGTATTTT. Residues: CASSSKARGPTDTQYF.

This clone was detected only a few times. As DNA, the CDR3 is TGTGCCAGCAGTGAAATGGAGGGGGGAGGCAATCAGCCCCAGCATTTT. Protein: CASSEMEGGGNQPQHF. This sequence joins TRBV6-1 and TRBJ1-5; possible D gene TRBD1, 6 bases. Germline assignment: CDR1 MNHNS and CDR2 SASEGT. This CDR3 has 16 residues. V was cut by 2 bases and J by 2 bases, with 13 bases left in between.

This clone was recorded many times. This may stem from a read error, because a much larger clone lies one nucleotide away. The chain is built from TRBV20-1 and TRBJ2-7; TRBD1 is a possible D gene (6 bases). Germline V CDR1 and CDR2: DFQATT, SNEGSKA (reference sequence). This CDR3 has 15 amino acids. V gave up 2 bases and J gave up 1 base, with 15 bases separating them. In DNA form, the CDR3 reads TGCAGTGCTAGACCTCCCGTAGGGGGTTCCTACGAGCAGTACTTC. Protein: CSARPPVGGSYEQYF.

A word on this clone: At one end the junction does not follow the germline gene, possibly because of a read error. The chain employs TRBV6-1 and TRBJ1-5, with D possibly TRBD1 on 6 matching bases. Germline-derived CDR1 and CDR2 are MNHNS and SASEGT. There are 15 residues in the CDR3. The CDR3 loop is CASSDGQGGNRPQHF. The DNA of the CDR3 is TGTGCCAGCAGTGACGGACAAGGGGGGAATCGGCCCCAGCATTTT.

This clone was counted only a few times. This chain connects TRBV6-2 or TRBV6-3 to TRBJ1-3; TRBD1 matches at 7 bases. The CDR3 loop spans 14 amino acids. Germline CDR1 MNHEY, CDR2 SVGEGT. Trimming at V came to 2 bases and at J to 4 bases, leaving 2 bases not matched to a gene. CDR3 in amino acids: CASSYGGQGNTIYF. As DNA, the CDR3 is TGTGCCAGCAGTTACGGGGGACAGGGAAACACCATATATTTT.

This clone was observed a handful of times. This may be a read error, as it is one base from a much larger clone. J is TRBJ2-3 and V is TRBV12-5, with D possibly being TRBD1 (6 bases). The CDR3 is 15 amino acids. CDR1 and CDR2 from the germline V gene are LGHNT and FRNRAP. The V end lost 6 bases, the J end lost 5 bases, and 18 bases lay between the germline ends. The CDR3 DNA reads TGTGCTAGTGGCCAGGGGTGGGGGCTGAAAGATACGCAGTATTTT. Translating it yields CASGQGWGLKDTQYF.

This clone was picked up many times. The CDR3 is CASSPDGNTEAFF. The CDR3 nucleotides are TGTGCCAGCTCACCGGACGGGAACACTGAAGCTTTCTTT. The chain links TRBV18 to TRBJ1-1; D gene unclear. The germline gives CDR1 KGHSH, CDR2 LQKENI. V was shortened by 3 bases and J by 1 base, with 6 bases between the two germline ends. The CDR3 has 13 amino acids.

This clone was counted many times. Other DNA sequences of this sample code for an identical CDR3. The V gene is TRBV7-9, the J gene TRBJ1-5; D not certain. The ends were cut back, 2 bases at V and 9 bases at J, with 8 bases in the middle. Germline V gene data show CDR1 as SEHNR and CDR2 as FQNEAQ (reference sequence). CDR3 length equals 12 residues. The CDR3 DNA is TGTGCCAGCAGCTTAAGCGGTCGGCCCCAGCATTTT. This gives the protein CASSLSGRPQHF.

By share of the sample, this clone is medium-sized. This rearrangement joins TRBV2 to TRBJ1-2, with 8 bases fitting TRBD1. With V trimmed by 6 bases and J by 5 bases, 8 bases remained unmatched. The CDR3 is 14 residues long. Germline CDR1 SNHLY, CDR2 FYNNEI. This chain's CDR3 is CASSHEDRAYGYTF. The CDR3, as DNA: TGTGCCAGCAGCCATGAGGACAGGGCATATGGCTACACCTTC.

This clone was observed once. The rearrangement joins TRBV7-3 to TRBJ2-1, with 8 bases identical to TRBD1. The length of the CDR3 is 15 residues. Per germline, CDR1 SGHTA and CDR2 FQGTGA. Germline trimming cut 5 bases from V and 0 bases from J; bases unmatched to any gene: 3. The DNA of the CDR3 is TGTGCCAGCAGCCGTGACAGGGGCTCCTACAATGAGCAGTTCTTC. Protein product: CASSRDRGSYNEQFF.

This clone was counted between two and nine times. The final CDR3 position lacks the conserved phenylalanine or tryptophan, pointing to a likely read error. The chain uses TRBV28 and TRBJ2-2; D is ambiguous. CDR3 length: 16 residues. Trimming removed 8 bases from V and 4 bases from J, with 20 bases in between. From germline, CDR1 is MDHEN and CDR2 SYDVKM. The CDR3 protein is CASGPAWASVTGELFS. As DNA, the CDR3 is TGTGCCAGCGGTCCAGCGTGGGCCTCGGTCACCGGGGAGCTGTTTTCT.

This clone is medium-sized. The chain links TRBV18 to TRBJ2-7; TRBD1 might be the D (6 bases). CDR1 KGHSH and CDR2 LQKENI come from the germline V gene. V lost 6 bases and J 0 bases, leaving 15 bases between the germline ends. CDR3 length: 15 residues. CDR3 DNA: TGTGCCAGCTCCCAAACAGGGTCACCCTCCTACGAGCAGTACTTC. Translated, it gives CASSQTGSPSYEQYF.

This clone was seen repeatedly, ten times or more. A single base separates this from a much larger clone, so it may be a read error. The sample has other DNA sequences that encode this CDR3 too. The CDR3 loop is CASSLDRSGGAEEQFF. In nucleotides, the CDR3 is TGTGCCAGCAGCTTGGATAGAAGCGGGGGGGCCGAAGAGCAGTTCTTC. The chain is built from TRBV11-2 and TRBJ2-1, with 10 bases identical to TRBD2. The V and J ends lost 3 bases and 10 bases, in that order; junction bases with no gene match: 12. The CDR3 spans 16 residues. Germline lookup yields CDR1 SGHAT and CDR2 FQNNGV.

This clone counts as medium-sized. V is TRBV6-1 and J is TRBJ1-2; D is uncertain. The CDR3 covers 14 residues. V was clipped by 6 bases and J by 4 bases, with 15 bases between them. Germline CDR1 and CDR2: MNHNS and SASEGT. The CDR3 sequence is CASRPVLEAYGYTF. CDR3 coding DNA: TGTGCCAGCAGACCGGTCCTAGAGGCCTATGGCTACACCTTC.

The chain employs TRBV19 and TRBJ2-6, with a weak D call TRBD1 (6 bases). Germline CDR1 and CDR2: LNHDA and SQIVND (reference sequence). Trimming took 9 bases from V and 4 from J, leaving 13 bases between them. CDR3 length equals 14 residues. DNA of the CDR3: TGTGCCAGCAAAACAGGGCCAGGGGCCAACGTCCTGACTTTC. It translates to CASKTGPGANVLTF.

This clone was detected only a few times. A read error may produce the germline difference seen at one junction end. The chain combines TRBV6-2 or TRBV6-3 with TRBJ1-1; TRBD1 might be the D (5 bases). CDR3 length: 14 amino acids. Germline-derived CDR1 and CDR2 are MNHEY and SVGEGT. CDR3 sequence reads: CAGTVGPTNTESFF. Written as DNA, the CDR3 is TGTGCCGGCACCGTGGGACCCACGAACACTGAATCTTTCTTT.

This chain joins TRBV19 and TRBJ1-2, with TRBD1 as a possible D gene (6 bases). There are 13 residues in the CDR3. From germline, CDR1 is LNHDA and CDR2 SQIVND (reference sequence). The V and J ends lost 7 bases and 3 bases respectively, with 12 bases between them. The DNA for the CDR3 is TGTGCCAGTAATACAGGGCGCCACTATGGCTACACCTTC. Translation: CASNTGRHYGYTF.

This clone was seen more than once but under ten times. The rearrangement uses TRBV6-5 and TRBJ2-7; D possibly corresponds to TRBD2 (6 bases). Germline CDR1 and CDR2: MNHEY and SVGAGI. V shed 2 bases and J shed 3 bases, with 20 bases lying between them. This CDR3 has 17 residues. CDR3 residues: CASSYTHGGVVIYEQYF. The CDR3 DNA follows: TGTGCCAGCAGTTACACCCATGGCGGGGTGGTGATCTACGAGCAGTACTTC.

This rearrangement joins TRBV11-2 to TRBJ1-1, with D possibly matching TRBD1 (6 bases). The CDR3 contains 17 residues. Trimming pared 6 bases from V and 1 base from J, leaving 21 bases between. CDR1 SGHAT and CDR2 FQNNGV come from the germline V gene. CDR3: CASSIVGACPTNTEAFF. The CDR3 nucleotides are TGTGCCAGCAGTATAGTGGGGGCATGCCCAACGAACACTGAAGCTTTCTTT.

This chain connects TRBV12-3 or TRBV12-4 to TRBJ2-1; 9 nucleotides match TRBD1. The CDR3 length is 15 residues. The V gene end was trimmed by 6 bases and the J gene end by 3 bases; junction bases not matched to a gene: 6. The DNA of the CDR3 is TGTGCCAGCAGGCGACAGGGGGTTTACTACAATGAGCAGTTCTTC. This encodes CASRRQGVYYNEQFF.

This clone was picked up many times. The rearrangement links TRBV5-5 to TRBJ2-7, with unresolved D. With 0 bases removed from V and 3 bases from J, the gap between germline ends came to 13 bases. The germline gives CDR1 SGHKS, CDR2 YYEKEE (reference sequence). The CDR3 is made up of 15 amino acids. This CDR3 is CASSLEIGGHYEQYF. The CDR3 nucleotides are TGTGCCAGCAGCTTGGAGATCGGCGGCCACTACGAGCAGTACTTC.

In its sample, this clone was seen many times. This chain connects TRBV4-1 to TRBJ1-1; D call uncertain. Between the trimmed V and J ends, which lost 1 base and 7 bases, there was a span of 13 bases. The CDR3 has 14 amino acids. Germline assignment: CDR1 MGHRA and CDR2 YSYEKL. The CDR3 loop is CASSQVGPAGEAFF. CDR3 sequence (DNA): TGCGCCAGCAGCCAAGTTGGGCCGGCGGGTGAAGCTTTCTTT.

This clone appeared many times. The gene calls are TRBV27 and TRBJ1-1; D gene uncertain. CDR1 is MNHEY and CDR2 is SMNVEV in the germline V gene (reference sequence). The ends were cut back, 5 bases at V and 0 bases at J, with 7 bases in the middle. There are 13 residues in the CDR3. CDR3 residues: CASSPGMNTEAFF. The CDR3 DNA sequence: TGTGCCAGCAGTCCCGGGATGAACACTGAAGCTTTCTTT.

As to this clone: No DNA is shown, since the ends of the CDR3 on it are uncertain; the CDR3 is the one TCRdb lists. This chain uses TRBV7-5 with TRBJ2-1; the table names TRBD1, a call not compared with the DNA. TRBV7-5 is a pseudogene locus. The CDR3 adds up to 18 amino acids, both ends counted. Here the CDR3 reads CISVSEAKGQGTYNEQFF.

This clone appeared many times. The V gene is TRBV5-1, the J gene TRBJ2-1; 11 bases are a match to TRBD2. The CDR3 has 15 residues. V lost 4 bases to trimming and J lost 6 bases; unmatched junction nucleotides: 6. The germline V gene encodes CDR1 SGHRS and CDR2 YFSETQ. CDR3 in DNA: TGCGCCAGCAGCGTGACTAGCGGGGATTCCAATGAGCAGTTCTTC. Its translation: CASSVTSGDSNEQFF.

J is TRBJ2-2 and V is TRBV6-1; the D gene is possibly TRBD2 (5 bases). The V end lost 4 bases, the J end lost 6 bases, and 24 bases lay between the germline ends. Germline V gene lookup returns CDR1 MNHNS and CDR2 SASEGT. This CDR3 spans 18 amino acids. CDR3 region: CASSAGLPSNGLAGELFF. In nucleotides, the CDR3 is TGTGCCAGCAGTGCGGGGTTGCCATCTAATGGTCTTGCCGGGGAGCTGTTTTTT.